These 5 T cell receptor beta chains came from one sample sequenced in a study of vaccination effects on CD4 cells after COVID-19. The assay was immunoSEQ multiplex PCR, and TCRdb's table has in-frame clones only and misses some. Of 50,000 to 60,000 clones listed, around 68% are singletons. Expansion of antigen-specific CD4+ T cells with viral peptide pools was carried out by the ViraFEST assay before sequencing. It was after around eleven days of culture that CD4+ T cells were isolated. Previously uninfected by SARS-CoV-2, the vaccine recipients also showed negative nucleocapsid antibodies. For these TCRs, the target antigens are not known. The material was CD4+ T cells from PBMCs cultured with SARS-CoV-2 spike peptides, obtained before COVID-19 vaccination. Receptors originate from a human donor who received a COVID-19 vaccine.

This chain links TRBV6-1 with TRBJ1-2; D not certain. CDR1 MNHNS and CDR2 SASEGT come from the germline V gene. V lost 3 bases to trimming and J lost 9 bases, with 17 bases between them. CDR3 size: 14 residues. Here the CDR3 DNA reads TGTGCCAGCAGTGAGTGGAAACTGGCCGGGAGCTACACCTTC. Residues: CASSEWKLAGSYTF.

This chain links TRBV29-1 with TRBJ2-3; D perhaps matches TRBD2 (5 bases). The CDR3 sequence is 17 residues long. V was cut by 1 base and J by 1 base, with 18 bases left in between. CDR1 SQVTM and CDR2 ANQGSEA come from the germline V gene. The CDR3 loop is CSVEGASAGGGTDTQYF. The CDR3 region has the DNA TGCAGCGTTGAAGGCGCCTCGGCGGGTGGTGGCACAGATACGCAGTATTTT.

The chain combines TRBV27 with TRBJ2-1; 11 nucleotides agree with TRBD2. The CDR3 loop spans 16 amino acids. CDR1 is MNHEY, CDR2 SMNVEV, per germline (reference sequence). V shed 5 bases and J 4 bases; nucleotides not matched to a gene: 7. CDR3 nucleotide sequence: TGTGCCAGCAGTGCCCTGACTAGCGGGGTGTACAATGAGCAGTTCTTC. This encodes CASSALTSGVYNEQFF.

The chain recombines TRBV6-5 with TRBJ2-7, with 9 positions matching TRBD1. Germline assignment: CDR1 MNHEY and CDR2 SVGAGI. J lost 4 bases, V lost 6 bases, and 10 bases had no gene match. The CDR3 has 15 amino acids. Here the CDR3 reads CASRTSGQGLYEQYF. The CDR3 bases are TGTGCCAGCAGAACCTCGGGACAGGGCCTTTACGAGCAGTACTTC.

The V and J genes are TRBV11-2 and TRBJ1-4; TRBD1 is a possible D gene (5 bases). This CDR3 is built from 14 residues. V lost 1 base and J 5 bases, leaving 8 bases between the germline ends. Germline CDR1 reads SGHAT; CDR2 reads FQNNGV. In DNA, the CDR3 is TGTGCCAGCAGCTTAGGAAGGGGCAATGAAAAACTGTTTTTT. Its protein product is CASSLGRGNEKLFF.